The 21 T cell receptor beta chains listed next were all sequenced from one sample in a study of CD8 T cells in ankylosing spondylitis (dated by TCRdb to about 2017). Antigens for these TCRs are unknown. Libraries were made using 5' RACE. The sequencing machine was an Illumina HiSeq 2500. TCRdb applied fastp at Q25 and MiXCR to the public reads, then kept only in-frame beta chains. Entries are consolidated by CDR3 protein sequence, retaining the most common genes and DNA. Counted in this sample were around 440,000 distinct CDR3 sequences; approximately 17% of them appeared once. The top ten clonotypes cover approximately 1% of the sample. Paper-wide results and their limitations: Blood from ankylosing spondylitis patients appeared to be characterized by a TCR beta motif composed of under ten highly homologous amino acid variants.

Sequenced sample: blood, either unsorted or a sorted T cell fraction (not recorded which). Receptors originate from a male donor with ankylosing spondylitis.

This clonotype was detected once. V usage is TRBV6-1 and J usage is TRBJ1-3; TRBD1 is a possible D gene (5 bases). The CDR3 runs to 18 residues. Between the trimmed V and J ends, which lost 1 base and 0 bases, there was a span of 16 bases. Germline V CDR1 and CDR2: MNHNS, SASEGT. CDR3: CASSEVGQGGDSGNTIYF. Here the CDR3 DNA reads TGTGCCAGCAGTGAAGTGGGGCAGGGAGGGGACTCTGGAAACACCATATATTTT.

This clonotype was recorded a few times. The chain couples TRBV7-9 to TRBJ2-5; TRBD1 matches at 7 bases. Germline trimming cut 4 bases from V and 3 bases from J; bases unmatched to any gene: 8. CDR1 is SEHNR, CDR2 FQNEAQ, per germline (reference sequence). The CDR3 totals 15 residues. CDR3 in amino acids: CASSSQGQIKETQYF. The CDR3 DNA sequence: TGTGCCAGCAGCTCGCAGGGACAGATAAAAGAGACCCAGTACTTC.

The chain has TRBV3-1 and TRBJ1-4, with 7 nucleotides matching TRBD1. Trimming at V came to 0 bases and at J to 4 bases, leaving 8 bases not matched to a gene. The CDR3 is 17 residues long. Looked up from germline, CDR1 is LGHDT and CDR2 is YNNKEL (reference sequence). CDR3 DNA: TGTGCCAGCAGCCAAGAAAAGGTGACAGGGAATAATGAAAAACTGTTTTTT. Translated, it gives CASSQEKVTGNNEKLFF.

This clonotype was detected a few times. At one of its ends the junction is not consistent with the germline gene, which may arise from a read error. The chain links TRBV5-1 to TRBJ2-5, with 15 bases that match TRBD2. CDR1 and CDR2 from the germline V gene are SGHRS and YFSETQ. CDR3 length equals 18 residues. The CDR3, as DNA: TGCGCCAGCAGCCCAGCGGGGGGACTAGCGGGAGGCCAAGAGATCCAGTACTTC. Amino acids: CASSPAGGLAGGQEIQYF.

The table lists this clonotype with a few counts. V usage is TRBV18 and J usage is TRBJ2-5; 7 bases are a match to TRBD1. Germline CDR1 KGHSH, CDR2 LQKENI. This CDR3 spans 14 amino acids. Unmatched junction bases numbered 6, after V lost 5 bases and J lost 3 bases. In nucleotides, the CDR3 is TGTGCCAGCTCAACCCGAGGACAGGAAGAGACCCAGTACTTC. This sequence encodes CASSTRGQEETQYF. Combining the CDR3 with reference TRBV18 and TRBJ2-5 gives the whole variable domain NAGVMQNPRHLVRRRGQEARLRCSPMKGHSHVYWYRQLPEEGLKFMVYLQKENIIDESGMPKERFSAEFPKEGPSILRIQQVVRGDSAAYFCASSTRGQEETQYFGPGTRLLVL.

This clonotype showed up just a few times. The chain employs TRBV6-5 and TRBJ1-2; 8 bases align to TRBD1. The CDR3 consists of 13 residues. V was clipped by 4 bases and J by 8 bases; unmatched bases: 6. Germline loops: CDR1 MNHEY, CDR2 SVGAGI. The CDR3 sequence is CASSLDREDGYTF. CDR3 nucleotide sequence: TGTGCCAGCAGTTTGGACAGGGAGGACGGCTACACCTTC.

In this sample, this clonotype turned up a few times. The chain carries TRBV20-1 and TRBJ2-3; 9 bases match TRBD2. With V trimmed by 3 bases and J by 8 bases, 12 bases remained unmatched. The CDR3 is 15 residues long. Per the germline V gene, CDR1 is DFQATT and CDR2 is SNEGSKA (reference sequence). CDR3 DNA: TGCAGTGCTAGTTCGGCTAGCGGGGCCATGGGTACGCAGTATTTT. It is translated as CSASSASGAMGTQYF.

V gene TRBV2 combines with J gene TRBJ2-5; D is perhaps TRBD2 (7 bases). Germline V gives CDR1 SNHLY, CDR2 FYNNEI. CDR3 length equals 14 residues. Trimming removed 3 bases at V and 4 bases at J, with 12 bases between. The DNA for the CDR3 is TGTGCCAGCAGTGAGAACGCGGGGGCAGAGACCCAGTACTTC. Residues: CASSENAGAETQYF.

This clonotype was counted only a few times. The CDR3 is CASSGRGRARNEQFF. The CDR3, as DNA: TGTGCCAGCAGCGGCCGGGGCCGTGCGCGCAATGAGCAGTTCTTC. This chain joins TRBV7-2 and TRBJ2-1; the D gene could be TRBD1 or TRBD2 (5 bases each). This CDR3 has 15 residues. Germline V CDR1 and CDR2: SGHTA, FQGNSA. The V gene lost 5 bases and the J gene lost 6 bases, with 17 bases spanning the gap. The entire variable domain, with the rest obtained from reference TRBV7-2 and TRBJ2-1, is as follows: GAGVSQSPSNKVTEKGKDVELRCDPISGHTALYWYRQSLGQGLEFLIYFQGNSAPDKSGLPSDRFSAERTGGSVSTLTIQRTQQEDSAVYLCASSGRGRARNEQFFGPGTRLTVL.

V usage is TRBV20-1 and J usage is TRBJ2-5; D gene ambiguous. The V gene lost 0 bases and the J gene lost 0 bases, with 14 bases spanning the gap. The CDR3 has 16 amino acids. CDR1 DFQATT and CDR2 SNEGSKA come from the germline V gene (reference sequence). Here the CDR3 DNA reads TGCAGTGCTAGAGATGATTTTTATGAGTACCAAGAGACCCAGTACTTC. Translation gives CSARDDFYEYQETQYF.

This clonotype has a handful of counts. CDR3 DNA: TGCGCCAGCAGCCATCCCCGCGGGACAGACTATAATTCACCCCTCCACTTT. Amino acid sequence: CASSHPRGTDYNSPLHF. The V gene is TRBV5-1, the J gene TRBJ1-6; 7 nucleotides line up with TRBD1. This CDR3 region has 17 residues. The germline CDR1 and CDR2 sequences are SGHRS and YFSETQ. The ends lost 4 bases at V and 3 bases at J; junction bases unmatched: 10.

This clonotype was detected many times. The chain carries TRBV12-3 or TRBV12-4 and TRBJ2-7; 8 nucleotides match TRBD2. Trimming removed 3 bases from V and 5 bases from J; junction bases left unmatched: 6. This CDR3 is built from 14 residues. As DNA, the CDR3 is TGTGCCAGCAGTTTGGGACTAGATGTCGACGAGCAGTACTTC. Translation: CASSLGLDVDEQYF.

This clonotype was seen at least ten times. The chain joins TRBV20-1 to TRBJ2-3; D perhaps matches TRBD1 (7 bases). Trimming pared 5 bases from V and 7 bases from J, leaving 19 bases between. Germline loops: CDR1 DFQATT, CDR2 SNEGSKA (reference sequence). The CDR3 is made up of 14 amino acids. The CDR3 nucleotides read TGCAGTGCTCCGAGGGCAGGGGGGTCCAATACGCAGTATTTT. Its translation: CSAPRAGGSNTQYF.

J is TRBJ2-1 and V is TRBV11-1; 11 nucleotides match TRBD2. The ends lost 0 bases at V and 5 bases at J; junction bases unmatched: 18. The CDR3 loop spans 21 amino acids. Germline V gene lookup returns CDR1 SGHAT and CDR2 FQDESV (reference sequence). The CDR3, as DNA: TGTGCCAGCAGCTTAGCAAGACTAGCGGGATCGAGCACCAACCTTCACAATGAGCAGTTCTTC. It specifies CASSLARLAGSSTNLHNEQFF.

This clonotype showed up just a few times. The chain uses TRBV7-2 and TRBJ1-2; 7 bases align to TRBD1. Germline lookup yields CDR1 SGHTA and CDR2 FQGNSA. This CDR3 spans 17 amino acids. Losses at the gene ends were 5 bases for V and 2 bases for J; bases not matched to a gene: 14. CDR3 sequence (DNA): TGTGCCAGCAGCCCAAAGACAGGGTTTTACGGGAACTATGGCTACACCTTC. It translates to CASSPKTGFYGNYGYTF.

This clonotype was counted many times. The chain joins TRBV15 to TRBJ2-3; no reliable D call. The germline V gene has CDR1 LNHNV and CDR2 YYDKDF (reference sequence). Trimming removed 0 bases at V and 0 bases at J, with 7 bases between. There are 15 residues in the CDR3. The CDR3 DNA is TGTGCCACCAGCAGAGATTCCAGCAGCACAGATACGCAGTATTTT. This encodes CATSRDSSSTDTQYF.

The rearrangement joins TRBV5-4 to TRBJ2-3, with a tentative D call TRBD2 (6 bases). The CDR3 sequence is 16 residues long. Trimming cost V 5 bases and J 0 bases, with 16 bases left between them. Germline assignment: CDR1 SGHNT and CDR2 YYREEE (reference sequence). The CDR3 nucleotides are TGTGCCAGCAGTTCGCGGCTGCTAGCGAGCACAGATACGCAGTATTTT. Translating it yields CASSSRLLASTDTQYF. The whole variable domain, remainder taken from reference TRBV5-4 and TRBJ2-3, is ETGVTQSPTHLIKTRGQQVTLRCSSQSGHNTVSWYQQALGQGPQFIFQYYREEENGRGNFPPRFSGLQFPNYSSELNVNALELDDSALYLCASSSRLLASTDTQYFGPGTRLTVL.

This clonotype was detected a few times. The chain couples TRBV20-1 to TRBJ1-5, with 9 bases aligning to TRBD1. The germline V gene has CDR1 DFQATT and CDR2 SNEGSKA (reference sequence). V lost 4 bases and J lost 7; bases outside the gene matches: 5. This CDR3 has 13 amino acids. The CDR3 loop is CSAIGQGTQPQHF. CDR3 coding DNA: TGCAGTGCTATTGGACAGGGGACACAGCCCCAGCATTTT.

The chain combines TRBV2 with TRBJ1-3; the D gene is possibly TRBD1 (5 bases). The CDR3 sequence is 15 residues long. Trimming cost V 6 bases and J 3 bases, with 15 bases left between them. Germline assignment: CDR1 SNHLY and CDR2 FYNNEI. CDR3 in amino acids: CASRTQGKGGNTIYF. The CDR3 bases are TGTGCCAGCAGGACCCAGGGAAAGGGTGGAAACACCATATATTTT.

The chain combines TRBV7-2 with TRBJ2-1; D gene uncertain. Trimming took off 2 bases at V and 1 base at J, with 9 bases between the two ends. Germline V gene lookup returns CDR1 SGHTA and CDR2 FQGNSA. CDR3 length: 15 amino acids. In DNA, the CDR3 is TGTGCCAGCAGCTTAAGGGATCCGTCCTACAATGAGCAGTTCTTC. Translated: CASSLRDPSYNEQFF.

Only a few counts were recorded for this clonotype. This chain uses TRBV18 with TRBJ2-5; D gene uncertain. Germline CDR1 is KGHSH and CDR2 is LQKENI. The V end lost 4 bases, the J end lost 3 bases, and 12 bases lay between the germline ends. This CDR3 comprises 14 residues. Here the CDR3 DNA reads TGTGCCAGCTCACAATCCGCACTGGAAGAGACCCAGTACTTC. It codes for CASSQSALEETQYF. Drawing the rest from reference TRBV18 and TRBJ2-5, the complete variable domain is NAGVMQNPRHLVRRRGQEARLRCSPMKGHSHVYWYRQLPEEGLKFMVYLQKENIIDESGMPKERFSAEFPKEGPSILRIQQVVRGDSAAYFCASSQSALEETQYFGPGTRLLVL.